The 27 T cell receptor beta chains below were found in one sample sequenced in a study of T cells in Graves' hyperthyroidism and ophthalmopathy. Regions amplified from RNA transcripts were the TCR beta CDR3 regions. Initially, a first-round RT-PCR of the TCR CDR3 employed the HTBI primer set. Via MiXCR, TCRdb re-called the multiplex PCR reads, giving one row per CDR3 protein. This sample carries around 720,000 distinct CDR3 sequences, 35% of them seen once, and the ten largest clones take 31%. Sequencing was performed on blood. These receptors originate from a woman aged 40 to 49 with Graves' hyperthyroidism.

A word on this clonotype: Possible read error: a much larger clone is one base away. The V and J genes are TRBV25-1 and TRBJ1-1; no clear D. V lost 4 bases, J lost 1 base, and 7 bases lay in between. This CDR3 comprises 13 residues. From germline, CDR1 is MGHDK and CDR2 SYGVNS. The CDR3 protein is CASSVWANTEAFF. CDR3 sequence (DNA): TGTGCCAGCAGTGTCTGGGCGAACACTGAAGCTTTCTTT.

This clonotype was observed at least ten times. The rearrangement links TRBV10-3 to TRBJ1-4, with no clear D. Trimming pared 3 bases from V and 3 bases from J, leaving 14 bases between. This CDR3 region has 16 residues. The V gene's germline CDR1 is ENHRY and CDR2 SYGVKD. CDR3 region: CAISETSGPPNEKLFF. In DNA form, the CDR3 reads TGTGCCATCAGTGAAACCTCGGGCCCGCCTAATGAAAAACTGTTTTTT.

This chain joins TRBV25-1 and TRBJ1-2; possibly TRBD1 for D (5 bases). The length of the CDR3 is 12 residues. Trimming cost V 3 bases and J 8 bases, with 10 bases left between them. The germline CDR1 and CDR2 sequences are MGHDK and SYGVNS. CDR3 bases: TGTGCCAGCAGTGACAGGGACGGGGGCTACACCTTC. Translating it yields CASSDRDGGYTF.

This clonotype was observed a few times. The genes are TRBV5-1 and TRBJ1-6; D unresolved. This CDR3 is built from 15 residues. Looked up from germline, CDR1 is SGHRS and CDR2 is YFSETQ. The germline V and J ends were trimmed by 0 bases and 7 bases, with 11 bases remaining between them. The CDR3 sequence: CASSLATRPNSPLHF. CDR3 in DNA: TGCGCCAGCAGCTTGGCCACACGGCCAAATTCACCCCTCCACTTT.

The sample holds many counts of this clonotype. The chain couples TRBV2 to TRBJ2-5; D tentatively fits TRBD1 or TRBD2 (6 bases each). The CDR3 is 14 amino acids. Germline lookup yields CDR1 SNHLY and CDR2 FYNNEI. Trimming cost V 7 bases and J 5 bases, with 17 bases left between them. The CDR3 DNA reads TGTGCCAGCAATCCCTGGAGGGGGGACGAGACCCAGTACTTC. It is translated as CASNPWRGDETQYF.

This clonotype appeared a few times. The V call is TRBV5-1, the J call TRBJ1-2; D call uncertain. The V gene lost 4 bases and the J gene lost 1 base, with 11 bases spanning the gap. This CDR3 comprises 14 residues. In germline, CDR1 is SGHRS, CDR2 YFSETQ. CDR3 protein: CASSLYVYNYGYTF. The CDR3 DNA follows: TGCGCCAGCAGCCTTTATGTCTATAACTATGGCTACACCTTC.

The CDR3 reads CASSQVGGIGEKLFF. The CDR3 DNA sequence: TGCGCCAGCAGCCAAGTCGGGGGGATAGGCGAAAAACTGTTTTTT. The rearrangement links TRBV4-3 to TRBJ1-4; TRBD1 is a possible D gene (5 bases). Germline assignment: CDR1 LGHNA and CDR2 YSLEER. The CDR3 is made up of 15 amino acids. Trimming removed 1 base at V and 8 bases at J, with 14 bases between.

The chain has TRBV12-3 or TRBV12-4 and TRBJ1-2; unclear D gene. V lost 3 bases, J lost 3 bases, and 11 bases lay in between. CDR3 length: 14 residues. In DNA, the CDR3 is TGTGCCAGCAGTTTCGTCGGCGGAGACTATGGCTACACCTTC. It translates to CASSFVGGDYGYTF.

This clonotype has only a few counts. J is TRBJ1-4 and V is TRBV6-6; D not certain. CDR1 and CDR2 (germline): MNHNY, SVGAGI (reference sequence). Trimming pared 8 bases from V and 5 bases from J, leaving 6 bases between. The CDR3 is 11 amino acids. CDR3 region: CASHGNEKLFF. The CDR3 DNA sequence: TGTGCCAGCCATGGCAATGAAAAACTGTTTTTT.

The chain recombines TRBV6-6 with TRBJ2-7; possible D gene TRBD1, 5 bases. Trimming stripped 6 bases from V and 5 bases from J, with 20 bases between. Germline CDR1 is MNHNY and CDR2 is SVGAGI (reference sequence). This CDR3 has 15 amino acids. The CDR3 sequence is CASRNSQGIIHEQYF. The DNA for the CDR3 is TGTGCCAGCAGAAATTCCCAGGGTATAATCCACGAGCAGTACTTC.

V usage is TRBV10-3 and J usage is TRBJ2-7; D unresolved. Germline V lookup: CDR1 ENHRY, CDR2 SYGVKD. Trimming cost V 8 bases and J 0 bases, with 5 bases left between them. The CDR3 is 11 residues long. The chain's CDR3 is CAIPGSYEQYF. The CDR3 DNA is TGTGCCATCCCAGGCTCCTACGAGCAGTACTTC.

This clonotype was found many times. The chain combines TRBV20-1 with TRBJ1-1; 9 bases agree with TRBD1. The V gene's germline CDR1 is DFQATT and CDR2 SNEGSKA (reference sequence). This CDR3 spans 15 amino acids. V lost 5 bases, J lost 0 bases, and 7 bases stayed unmatched. The CDR3 protein is CSAPAWDRVNTEAFF. For the CDR3, the DNA is TGCAGTGCTCCCGCCTGGGACAGGGTGAACACTGAAGCTTTCTTT.

At least ten counts were recorded for this clonotype. The chain couples TRBV10-2 to TRBJ2-5, with 10 bases identical to TRBD1. Trimming at V came to 8 bases and at J to 1 base, leaving 7 bases not matched to a gene. The CDR3 has 15 residues. The germline gives CDR1 WSHSY, CDR2 SAAADI. CDR3 in DNA: TGCGCCAGCTGCCCGAGGACAGGGGGCCAAGAGACCCAGTACTTC. It codes for CASCPRTGGQETQYF.

The chain couples TRBV29-1 to TRBJ1-1; D gene unclear. CDR1 is SQVTM and CDR2 is ANQGSEA in the germline V gene. This CDR3 spans 13 amino acids. Trimming pared 8 bases from V and 1 base from J, leaving 14 bases between. In nucleotides, the CDR3 is TGCAGCAGCCCCGGACTGAGGAACACTGAAGCTTTCTTT. This translates into CSSPGLRNTEAFF. Together with reference TRBV29-1 and TRBJ1-1, the CDR3 gives the full variable domain: SAVISQKPSRDICQRGTSLTIQCQVDSQVTMMFWYRQQPGQSLTLIATANQGSEATYESGFVIDKFPISRPNLTFSTLTVSNMSPEDSSIYLCSSPGLRNTEAFFGQGTRLTVV.

The sample holds a few counts of this clonotype. CDR3 nucleotide sequence: TGTGCCATCAGCAGTCCACGTTCTGGCCCCGGATATTATGGCTACACCTTC. This gives the protein CAISSPRSGPGYYGYTF. This chain links TRBV10-3 with TRBJ1-2, with D unresolved. Trimming took off 6 bases at V and 5 bases at J, with 25 bases between the two ends. Looked up from germline, CDR1 is ENHRY and CDR2 is SYGVKD. This CDR3 spans 17 amino acids.

This clonotype came up a few times. V gene TRBV5-1 combines with J gene TRBJ1-1, with D possibly being TRBD1 (6 bases). The CDR3 loop spans 15 amino acids. V shed 0 bases and J shed 6 bases, with 15 bases lying between them. Germline CDR1 and CDR2: SGHRS and YFSETQ. CDR3 in DNA: TGCGCCAGCAGCTTGGTAGGACAGCCGGGGGCTGAAGCTTTCTTT. Its protein product is CASSLVGQPGAEAFF.

This clonotype was seen a handful of times. The chain employs TRBV7-2 and TRBJ1-2; 9 bases match TRBD1. Germline CDR1 is SGHTA and CDR2 is FQGNSA. V lost 6 bases to trimming and J lost 3 bases; unmatched junction nucleotides: 8. This CDR3 is built from 15 residues. This chain's CDR3 is CASSPPDRGDYGYTF. The CDR3 DNA is TGTGCCAGCAGTCCCCCGGACAGGGGAGACTATGGCTACACCTTC. Full variable domain (missing parts from reference TRBV7-2 and TRBJ1-2): GAGVSQSPSNKVTEKGKDVELRCDPISGHTALYWYRQSLGQGLEFLIYFQGNSAPDKSGLPSDRFSAERTGGSVSTLTIQRTQQEDSAVYLCASSPPDRGDYGYTFGSGTRLTVV.

The rearrangement uses TRBV2 and TRBJ1-4; the D is unclear. This CDR3 is built from 15 residues. From germline, CDR1 is SNHLY and CDR2 FYNNEI. The V and J ends lost 5 bases and 3 bases respectively, with 13 bases between them. The CDR3 nucleotides read TGTGCCAGCAGTACTTCTAAGGGCCCTAATGAAAAACTGTTTTTT. It yields the protein CASSTSKGPNEKLFF.

This rearrangement joins TRBV27 to TRBJ1-5, with a possible D match to TRBD1 (5 bases). The CDR3 length is 14 residues. Germline V gene lookup returns CDR1 MNHEY and CDR2 SMNVEV (reference sequence). Trimming stripped 5 bases from V and 7 bases from J, with 15 bases between. CDR3: CASSPAGWGQPQHF. The CDR3 nucleotides read TGTGCCAGCAGTCCCGCAGGGTGGGGACAGCCCCAGCATTTT.

This clonotype was seen a handful of times. The chain carries TRBV6-5 and TRBJ1-2; no clear D gene. The V gene's germline CDR1 is MNHEY and CDR2 SVGAGI. The CDR3 loop spans 13 amino acids. V was pared by 5 bases and J by 5 bases, with 12 bases between. The CDR3 loop is CASSRPFSYGYTF. As DNA, the CDR3 is TGTGCCAGCAGTAGACCATTTTCTTATGGCTACACCTTC.

A few counts support this clonotype. The chain joins TRBV7-6 to TRBJ2-5, with 9 positions matching TRBD1. The CDR3 totals 14 residues. V gave up 1 base and J gave up 6 bases; unmatched junction bases: 3. Germline CDR1 SGHVS, CDR2 FNYEAQ. The CDR3 coding sequence is TGTGCCAGCAGCTTAGGGGGACAGGGAAAGACCCAGTACTTC. This encodes CASSLGGQGKTQYF.

This clonotype was seen at least ten times. The J gene is TRBJ2-6, the V gene TRBV20-1; TRBD2 might be the D (6 bases). In germline, CDR1 is DFQATT, CDR2 SNEGSKA (reference sequence). This CDR3 has 16 amino acids. With 1 base removed from V and 1 base from J, the gap between germline ends came to 11 bases. The CDR3 here is CSARGRERSGANVLTF. The CDR3 DNA follows: TGCAGTGCTAGAGGGAGGGAGAGGTCTGGGGCCAACGTCCTGACTTTC.

This chain uses TRBV6-6 with TRBJ2-7; no definite D call. Between the trimmed V and J ends, which lost 2 bases and 0 bases, there was a span of 8 bases. The CDR3 totals 14 residues. Germline V gene lookup returns CDR1 MNHNY and CDR2 SVGAGI (reference sequence). The CDR3 DNA reads TGTGCCAGCAGTTACGGGTTAACCTCCTACGAGCAGTACTTC. This encodes CASSYGLTSYEQYF.

This clonotype was observed many times. The genes are TRBV12-3 or TRBV12-4 and TRBJ1-1; no definite D call. There are 13 residues in the CDR3. V lost 3 bases and J lost 0, with 5 bases in between. The chain's CDR3 is CASSFGMNTEAFF. CDR3 nucleotides: TGTGCCAGCAGTTTCGGCATGAACACTGAAGCTTTCTTT.

The chain has TRBV5-8 and TRBJ2-5, with 9 bases that match TRBD1. Germline V lookup: CDR1 SGHTS, CDR2 YDEGEE. V lost 5 bases and J lost 5; bases outside the gene matches: 7. This CDR3 is built from 14 residues. The CDR3 bases are TGTGCCAGCAGACTTGACAGGGGGGCCGAGACCCAGTACTTC. Protein: CASRLDRGAETQYF.

At least ten counts were recorded for this clonotype. V gene TRBV2 combines with J gene TRBJ2-2, with D perhaps matching TRBD1 (6 bases). Germline assignment: CDR1 SNHLY and CDR2 FYNNEI. V dropped 5 bases and J dropped 7 bases, with 17 bases sitting between them. The CDR3 has 15 amino acids. In nucleotides, the CDR3 is TGTGCCAGCAGTCCGGACAGTAGTATCCTCGGGGAGCTGTTTTTT. Protein sequence: CASSPDSSILGELFF.

With regard to this clonotype: The conserved phenylalanine or tryptophan is not found at the CDR3 terminus, so this likely reflects a read error. The limits of the CDR3 on the DNA are not certain, so only TCRdb's listed CDR3 is given. This chain links TRBV6-1 with TRBJ2-7. The CDR3 has 8 amino acids, counting both end residues. Germline assignment: CDR1 MNHNS and CDR2 SASEGT. CDR3 sequence reads: CASSCRTS.